Following are 24 T cell receptor beta chains from one sample sequenced in a study of T cells in tuberculosis. Generated by immunoSEQ multiplex PCR, the TCRdb table keeps only in-frame clones and is missing some. The sample shows under 40,000 clones, roughly 82% of them seen only once. Indicated time point: new active TB diagnosis, blood taken before or within 7 days of starting treatment. The input for sequencing was PBMCs, taken at tuberculosis diagnosis. Source of these receptors: an adult with tuberculosis.

CDR3 sequence: CASSPQARGGNQPQHF. The CDR3 DNA follows: TGTGCCAGCAGCCCTCAAGCCAGGGGTGGCAATCAGCCCCAGCATTTT. The J gene is TRBJ1-5, the V gene TRBV7-8; tentatively, D is TRBD1 (6 bases). Germline V CDR1 and CDR2: SGHVS, FQNEAQ. Deletions cut 5 bases from V and 2 bases from J, with 16 bases between. The CDR3 extends over 16 amino acids.

The J gene is TRBJ2-1, the V gene TRBV15; 9 positions agree with TRBD2. Germline assignment: CDR1 LNHNV and CDR2 YYDKDF (reference sequence). The CDR3 spans 16 residues. V was clipped by 0 bases and J by 5 bases; unmatched bases: 5. CDR3 in DNA: TGTGCCACCAGCAGAGATCGTAGCGGGAGTAACAATGAGCAGTTCTTC. Translation: CATSRDRSGSNNEQFF.

V and J are TRBV4-1 and TRBJ2-4; tentative D call: TRBD2 (5 bases). The CDR3 loop spans 15 amino acids. The V end lost 3 bases, the J end lost 0 bases, and 9 bases lay between the germline ends. CDR1 is MGHRA and CDR2 is YSYEKL in the germline V gene. CDR3 region: CASSQVGLAKNIQYF. CDR3 nucleotides: TGCGCCAGCAGCCAGGTTGGACTAGCCAAAAACATTCAGTACTTC.

The chain recombines TRBV10-3 with TRBJ1-1; D is possibly TRBD1 (6 bases). The germline V and J ends were trimmed by 3 bases and 1 base, with 12 bases remaining between them. This CDR3 has 15 residues. Germline V lookup: CDR1 ENHRY, CDR2 SYGVKD. The CDR3 spells CAISDLDRRNTEAFF. The CDR3 DNA is TGTGCCATCAGTGACTTAGACAGGAGGAACACTGAAGCTTTCTTT.

The chain links TRBV27 to TRBJ1-4, with 9 bases lining up with TRBD1. This CDR3 is built from 15 residues. Germline V CDR1 and CDR2: MNHEY, SMNVEV (reference sequence). Trimming took 6 bases from V and 8 from J; bases not matched to a gene: 10. CDR3 loop: CASSPHRGLGEKLFF. The DNA of the CDR3 is TGTGCCAGCAGCCCTCACAGGGGGCTTGGGGAAAAACTGTTTTTT.

The rearrangement joins TRBV7-9 to TRBJ1-4, with TRBD1 matching over 8 bases. This CDR3 spans 17 amino acids. Germline trimming cut 5 bases from V and 1 base from J; bases unmatched to any gene: 9. Germline values: CDR1 SEHNR, CDR2 FQNEAQ (reference sequence). The CDR3 bases are TGTGCCAGCAGCCCTACCGGACAGGGTGGAACTAATGAAAAACTGTTTTTT. Protein sequence: CASSPTGQGGTNEKLFF.

V and J are TRBV15 and TRBJ1-1; 11 bases are shared with TRBD1. In germline, CDR1 is LNHNV, CDR2 YYDKDF (reference sequence). The length of the CDR3 is 14 residues. J lost 5 bases, V lost 8 bases, and 7 bases had no gene match. The CDR3 nucleotides are TGTGCCACCGCAAGGGGGACAGGGGGAACTGAAGCTTTCTTT. Translating it yields CATARGTGGTEAFF.

V and J are TRBV15 and TRBJ2-2; D possibly corresponds to TRBD1 (5 bases). CDR3 length equals 14 residues. The germline V gene has CDR1 LNHNV and CDR2 YYDKDF (reference sequence). Trimming took off 0 bases at V and 6 bases at J, with 8 bases between the two ends. For the CDR3, the DNA is TGTGCCACCAGCAGAGATAGGGGATCCGGGGAGCTGTTTTTT. It translates to CATSRDRGSGELFF.

The rearrangement joins TRBV9 to TRBJ1-1; TRBD1 matches 7 bases. The CDR3 covers 15 residues. Germline CDR1 and CDR2: SGDLS and YYNGEE. With 3 bases clipped from V and 6 bases from J, the junction kept 11 bases outside the gene matches. The CDR3 sequence is CASSGTGEVVAEAFF. CDR3 in DNA: TGTGCCAGCAGCGGTACAGGGGAGGTTGTGGCTGAAGCTTTCTTT.

In its sample, this clone was seen a few times. The CDR3 spells CASSPPLASTDTQYF. CDR3 nucleotide sequence: TGTGCCAGCTCACCACCCCTAGCGAGCACAGATACGCAGTATTTT. V usage is TRBV18 and J usage is TRBJ2-3, with D perhaps TRBD2 (6 bases). Trimming took 0 bases from V and 0 from J, leaving 7 bases between them. The germline CDR1 and CDR2 sequences are KGHSH and LQKENI. The length of the CDR3 is 15 residues.

This clone appeared a few times. J is TRBJ1-2 and V is TRBV30; D may be TRBD1 (5 bases). V was clipped by 0 bases and J by 5 bases, with 16 bases between them. CDR1 GTSNPN and CDR2 SVGIG come from the germline V gene (reference sequence). There are 15 residues in the CDR3. The CDR3 loop is CAWSVGPGNLYGYTF. The CDR3 bases are TGTGCCTGGAGTGTAGGCCCAGGGAATTTATATGGCTACACCTTC.

The V gene is TRBV20-1, the J gene TRBJ2-7; D ambiguous. The V end lost 1 base, the J end lost 3 bases, and 4 bases lay between the germline ends. Germline-derived CDR1 and CDR2 are DFQATT and SNEGSKA (reference sequence). CDR3 size: 11 residues. In DNA form, the CDR3 reads TGCAGTGCTAGAGCTAACTACGAGCAGTACTTC. Residues: CSARANYEQYF.

This rearrangement joins TRBV29-1 to TRBJ1-2; 10 nucleotides align to TRBD1. The V segment lost 7 bases and the J segment 8 bases; nucleotides outside the gene matches: 13. Germline V gene data show CDR1 as SQVTM and CDR2 as ANQGSEA. The CDR3 is made up of 14 amino acids. The CDR3 DNA reads as TGCAGCGGGGCCACCTTGACAGGGGGCGGCGGCTACACCTTC. It encodes CSGATLTGGGGYTF.

The chain joins TRBV19 to TRBJ2-1; 12 bases map to TRBD2. The germline gives CDR1 LNHDA, CDR2 SQIVND (reference sequence). The V gene end was trimmed by 4 bases and the J gene end by 4 bases; junction bases not matched to a gene: 2. The CDR3 is made up of 15 amino acids. The CDR3 here is CASSTTSGSYNEQFF. For the CDR3, the DNA is TGTGCCAGTAGTACGACTAGCGGGAGTTACAATGAGCAGTTCTTC.

The chain combines TRBV4-1 with TRBJ2-1; 9 bases map to TRBD2. With 4 bases clipped from V and 7 bases from J, the junction kept 11 bases outside the gene matches. Germline lookup yields CDR1 MGHRA and CDR2 YSYEKL. This CDR3 is built from 16 residues. The CDR3 nucleotides are TGCGCCAGCAGCCCCCACGGCGCGGGAGGGCCAAATGAGCAGTTCTTC. It codes for CASSPHGAGGPNEQFF.

The chain is built from TRBV9 and TRBJ2-1, with 14 bases lining up with TRBD2. Germline assignment: CDR1 SGDLS and CDR2 YYNGEE. Unmatched junction bases numbered 12, after V lost 4 bases and J lost 0 bases. This CDR3 contains 20 residues. DNA of the CDR3: TGTGCCAGCAGCCTACTACCGGGACTAGCGGGGGACAGCTCCTACAATGAGCAGTTCTTC. Protein product: CASSLLPGLAGDSSYNEQFF.

This clone appeared once. V gene TRBV30 combines with J gene TRBJ2-3, with a tentative D call TRBD1 (6 bases). The germline V and J ends were trimmed by 1 base and 7 bases, with 9 bases remaining between them. The CDR3 sequence is 12 residues long. The V gene's germline CDR1 is GTSNPN and CDR2 SVGIG (reference sequence). The CDR3, as DNA: TGTGCCTGGAGTGATCAGGGGTATACGCAGTATTTT. Translation gives CAWSDQGYTQYF.

The chain links TRBV11-2 to TRBJ2-1; 10 positions match TRBD1. Germline V gene sequence: CDR1 SGHAT, CDR2 FQNNGV. The trim removed 5 bases at V and 0 bases at J, leaving 4 bases unmatched. The CDR3 totals 16 residues. The DNA of the CDR3 is TGTGCCAGCAGCCCTCGGACAGGGGGCTCCTACAATGAGCAGTTCTTC. It is translated as CASSPRTGGSYNEQFF.

The chain couples TRBV9 to TRBJ2-1; D remains ambiguous. From germline, CDR1 is SGDLS and CDR2 YYNGEE. V dropped 0 bases and J dropped 0 bases, with 7 bases sitting between them. This CDR3 comprises 15 residues. The chain's CDR3 is CASSVVESSYNEQFF. The CDR3 coding sequence is TGTGCCAGCAGCGTAGTAGAAAGCTCCTACAATGAGCAGTTCTTC. The complete variable domain, with remaining parts taken from reference TRBV9 and TRBJ2-1, reads DSGVTQTPKHLITATGQRVTLRCSPRSGDLSVYWYQQSLDQGLQFLIQYYNGEERAKGNILERFSAQQFPDLHSELNLSSLELGDSALYFCASSVVESSYNEQFFGPGTRLTVL.

This clone was counted a single time. The rearrangement uses TRBV19 and TRBJ2-7; 9 bases agree with TRBD1. CDR1 is LNHDA, CDR2 SQIVND, per germline (reference sequence). The CDR3 totals 14 residues. The V segment lost 9 bases and the J segment 3 bases; nucleotides outside the gene matches: 9. The CDR3, as DNA: TGTGCCAGCCGCCCTTGGGGACAGGGCTACGAGCAGTACTTC. Translated, it gives CASRPWGQGYEQYF.

The chain couples TRBV27 to TRBJ2-1, with 7 nucleotides matching TRBD1. V shed 5 bases, J shed 4 bases, and the junction held 2 bases outside the gene matches. This CDR3 is built from 13 residues. Germline assignment: CDR1 MNHEY and CDR2 SMNVEV (reference sequence). The CDR3 protein is CASSRRGYNEQFF. The CDR3 DNA sequence: TGTGCCAGCAGTCGCAGGGGGTACAATGAGCAGTTCTTC.

The chain recombines TRBV9 with TRBJ2-5; D unresolved. Germline V CDR1 and CDR2: SGDLS, YYNGEE. The CDR3 totals 12 residues. V lost 3 bases and J 2 bases, leaving 5 bases between the germline ends. CDR3: CASSALQETQYF. DNA for the CDR3: TGTGCCAGCAGCGCCCTACAAGAGACCCAGTACTTC. The whole variable domain, filled in from reference TRBV9 and TRBJ2-5, reads DSGVTQTPKHLITATGQRVTLRCSPRSGDLSVYWYQQSLDQGLQFLIQYYNGEERAKGNILERFSAQQFPDLHSELNLSSLELGDSALYFCASSALQETQYFGPGTRLLVL.

V is TRBV5-6 and J is TRBJ2-1, with 9 bases aligning to TRBD2. V was clipped by 5 bases and J by 2 bases; unmatched bases: 2. The CDR3 length is 14 residues. Germline assignment: CDR1 SGHDT and CDR2 YYEEEE. The chain's CDR3 is CASRGLATYNEQFF. CDR3 nucleotide sequence: TGTGCCAGCAGAGGACTAGCGACCTACAATGAGCAGTTCTTC.

The CDR3 bases are TGTGCCAGCAGCTTAATTTGGGAGGAGACCCAGTACTTC. It codes for CASSLIWEETQYF. This chain links TRBV7-6 with TRBJ2-5, with TRBD2 as a possible D gene (5 bases). The V gene lost 2 bases and the J gene lost 5 bases, with 9 bases spanning the gap. CDR1 and CDR2 from the germline V gene are SGHVS and FNYEAQ. The CDR3 is 13 amino acids.